This TCR beta chain derives from a study of metastatic and nonmetastatic thyroid tumors. TCRdb re-called the PCR reads with MiXCR. The profile shows some 54,000 clones, over 15% of them singletons. This clone was observed many times. Each patient came to thyroid surgery without any prior treatment (of any kind). This TCR was recovered from a female donor with papillary thyroid cancer or a benign thyroid nodule (not recorded which). Some clones in this sample may be carry-over from other donors' samples. The sequenced sample was blood.

The CDR3 region has the DNA TGTGCCAGCGAAACAGAGATGGGACAGAAATCTCCTCTAGCCAAAAACATTCAGTACTTC. Residues: CASETEMGQKSPLAKNIQYF. This chain joins TRBV28 and TRBJ2-4; TRBD1 matches at 7 bases. Germline CDR1 MDHEN, CDR2 SYDVKM. This CDR3 spans 20 amino acids. The V segment lost 8 bases and the J segment 0 bases; nucleotides outside the gene matches: 22.